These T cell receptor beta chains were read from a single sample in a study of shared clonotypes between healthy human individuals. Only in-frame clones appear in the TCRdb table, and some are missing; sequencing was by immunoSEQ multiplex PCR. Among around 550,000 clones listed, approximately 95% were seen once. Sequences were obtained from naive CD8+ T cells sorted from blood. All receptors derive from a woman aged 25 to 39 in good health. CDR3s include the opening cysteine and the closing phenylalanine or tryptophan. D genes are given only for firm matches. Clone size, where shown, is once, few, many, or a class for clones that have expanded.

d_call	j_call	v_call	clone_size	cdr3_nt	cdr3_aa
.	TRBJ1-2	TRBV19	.	TGTGCCAGTAGTGAGCGGGGCTACACCTTC	CASSERGYTF
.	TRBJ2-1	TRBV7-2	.	TGTGCCAGCAGCATCACCCGAGCCTGGGGGGCTGTAAATGAGCAGTTCTTC	CASSITRAWGAVNEQFF
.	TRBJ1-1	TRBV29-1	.	TGCAGCGTTGCCCTCGGGGAGACTGAAGCTTTCTTT	CSVALGETEAFF
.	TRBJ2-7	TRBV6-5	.	TGTGCCAGCAGTTACTCGGCGGGATCTTCCTACGAGCAGTACTTC	CASSYSAGSSYEQYF
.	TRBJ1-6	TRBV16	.	TGTGCCAGCAGCCATGGAGGGGTTAGTTCACCCCTCCACTTT	CASSHGGVSSPLHF
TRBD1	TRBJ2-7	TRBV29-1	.	TGCAGCGTCCGACTCCGGGACAGGGGAATGGAGCAGTACTTC	CSVRLRDRGMEQYF
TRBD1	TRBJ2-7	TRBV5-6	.	TGTGCCAGCAGCTTAACTGACAGGGGTTCCTACGAGCAGTACTTC	CASSLTDRGSYEQYF
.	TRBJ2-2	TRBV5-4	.	TGTGCCAGCAGGGTGTGGGGGTCTACCGGGGAGCTGTTTTTT	CASRVWGSTGELFF
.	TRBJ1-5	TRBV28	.	TGTGCCAGCAGTCCTGGAGGGGTAGGCCAGCCCCAGCATTTT	CASSPGGVGQPQHF
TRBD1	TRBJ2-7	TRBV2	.	TGTGCCAGCAGCGCCGGGACAGGGCTTTACGAGCAGTACTTC	CASSAGTGLYEQYF
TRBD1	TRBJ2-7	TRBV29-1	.	TGCAGCGTTGGTAACAGGGGAACCTCCTACGAGCAGTACTTC	CSVGNRGTSYEQYF
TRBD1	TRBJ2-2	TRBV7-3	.	TGTGCCAGCAGCTCACAGGGGGTCGGGGAGCTGTTTTTT	CASSSQGVGELFF
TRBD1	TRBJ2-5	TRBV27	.	TGTGCCAGCAGACGGGACAGAGGGGATGAGACCCAGTACTTC	CASRRDRGDETQYF
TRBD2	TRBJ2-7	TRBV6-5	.	TGTGCCAGCAGTTATGGGGGGGACTACGAGCAGTACTTC	CASSYGGDYEQYF
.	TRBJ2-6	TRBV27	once	TGTGCCAGCAGTTTCGTCTATAGAGGGGCCAACGTCCTGACTTTC	CASSFVYRGANVLTF
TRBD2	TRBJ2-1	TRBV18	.	TGTGCCAGCGCGACTAGCGGCGAATACAATGAGCAGTTCTTC	CASATSGEYNEQFF
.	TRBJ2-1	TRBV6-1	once	TGTGCCAGCAGTGGGTGGGAGCGGACGATTTACAATGAGCAGTTCTTC	CASSGWERTIYNEQFF
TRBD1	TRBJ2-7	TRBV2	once	TGTGCCAGCAGTACAGGGGCGGACTACGAGCAGTACTTC	CASSTGADYEQYF
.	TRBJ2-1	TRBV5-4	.	TGTGCCAGCAGCTTGGACCGGTATGAAATCTATGAGCAGTTCTTC	CASSLDRYEIYEQFF
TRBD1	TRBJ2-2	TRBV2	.	TGTGCCCCTCGGACAGGGACCGGGGAGCTGTTTTTT	CAPRTGTGELFF
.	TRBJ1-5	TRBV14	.	TGTGCCAGCAGATCGGACAGCAATAGGCAGCCCCAGCATTTT	CASRSDSNRQPQHF
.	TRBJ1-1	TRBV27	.	TGTGCCAGCAGTTGGACAGCCAGAAACACTGAAGCTTTCTTT	CASSWTARNTEAFF
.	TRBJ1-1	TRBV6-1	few	TGTGCCAGCAGTGAAATCTGGGAGCCTGAAGCTTTCTTT	CASSEIWEPEAFF
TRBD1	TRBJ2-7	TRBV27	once	TGTGCCAGCAGTTTGCGTACAGGGGCCAACGAGCAGTACTTC	CASSLRTGANEQYF
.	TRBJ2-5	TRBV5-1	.	TGCGCCAGCAGCGGGGATGCTAGCGAAGAGACCCAGTACTTC	CASSGDASEETQYF